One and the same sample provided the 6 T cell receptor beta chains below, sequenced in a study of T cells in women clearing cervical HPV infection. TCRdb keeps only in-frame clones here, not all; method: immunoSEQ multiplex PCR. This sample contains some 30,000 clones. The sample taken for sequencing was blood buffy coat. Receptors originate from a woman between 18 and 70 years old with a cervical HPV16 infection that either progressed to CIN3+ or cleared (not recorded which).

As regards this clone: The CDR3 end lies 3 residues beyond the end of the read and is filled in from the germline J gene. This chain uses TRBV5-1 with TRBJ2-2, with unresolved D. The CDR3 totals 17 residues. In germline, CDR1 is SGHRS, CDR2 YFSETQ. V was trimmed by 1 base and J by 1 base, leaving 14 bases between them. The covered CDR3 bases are TGCGCCAGCAGCTTGAACGACATTGCCCAGAACACCGGGGAG. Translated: CASSLNDIAQNTGE. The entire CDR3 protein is CASSLNDIAQNTGELFF.

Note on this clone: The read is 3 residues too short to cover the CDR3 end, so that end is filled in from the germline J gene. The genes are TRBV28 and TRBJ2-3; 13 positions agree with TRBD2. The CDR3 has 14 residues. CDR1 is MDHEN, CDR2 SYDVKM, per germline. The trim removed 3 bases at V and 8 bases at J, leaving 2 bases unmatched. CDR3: CASSFGTSGATQYF. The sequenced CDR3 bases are TGTGCCAGCAGTTTTGGGACTAGCGGGGCTACG.

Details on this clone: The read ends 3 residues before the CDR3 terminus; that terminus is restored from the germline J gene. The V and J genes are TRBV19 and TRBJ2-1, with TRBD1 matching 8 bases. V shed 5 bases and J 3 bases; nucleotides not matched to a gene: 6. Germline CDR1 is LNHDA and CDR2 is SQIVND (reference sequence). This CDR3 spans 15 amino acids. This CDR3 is CASSWTTGDYNEQFF. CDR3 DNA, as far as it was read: TGTGCCAGTAGTTGGACGACAGGGGACTACAATGAG.

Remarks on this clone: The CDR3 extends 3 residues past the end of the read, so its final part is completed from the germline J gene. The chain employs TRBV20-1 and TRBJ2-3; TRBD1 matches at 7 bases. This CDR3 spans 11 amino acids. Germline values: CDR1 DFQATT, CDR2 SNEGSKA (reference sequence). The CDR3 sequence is CSAAQGVAQYF. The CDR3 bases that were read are TGCAGTGCCGCCCAGGGGGTGGCG.

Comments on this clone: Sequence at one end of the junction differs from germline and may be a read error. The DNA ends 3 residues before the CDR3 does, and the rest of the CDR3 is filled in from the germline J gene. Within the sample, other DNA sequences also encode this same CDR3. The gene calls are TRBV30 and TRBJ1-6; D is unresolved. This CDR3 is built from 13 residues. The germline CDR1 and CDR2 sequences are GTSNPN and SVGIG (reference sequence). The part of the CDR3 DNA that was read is TGTGCCTGGTCAAGTGGCAATAATTCGCCC. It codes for CAWSSGNNSP. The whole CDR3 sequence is CAWSSGNNSPLHF.

Partial CDR3 DNA: TGTGCCAGCAGCTTAGAAAGCCCCGGGGAG. As protein: CASSLESPGE. The full-length CDR3 reads as CASSLESPGELFF. The genes are TRBV11-2 and TRBJ2-2; D call uncertain. The sequence runs out 3 residues before the end of the CDR3; the remainder is reconstructed from the germline J gene. This CDR3 is built from 13 residues. The V end was cut by 0 bases, the J end by 6 bases, with 5 bases between. The germline gives CDR1 SGHAT, CDR2 FQNNGV.